The entry that follows covers one T cell receptor beta chain sequence. No antigen is known for it. Base quality data are lacking; no much larger clone is found one base away. The data stem from a study of control samples from healthy donors and cancer patients (dated by TCRdb to 2018 to 2021). The germline ends are 19 bases apart after V is trimmed by 4 bases and J by 4 bases. Via the germline V gene, CDR1 is ENHRY and CDR2 SYGVKD. The CDR3 runs 16 residues from the cysteine to the phenylalanine. CDR3 DNA is the only sequence kept; it has 48 bases, read in frame from the first base. Library construction relied on the immunoSEQ multiplex PCR assay. The source is immuneACCESS, and TCRdb retained only in-frame sequences with V and J called. Part of the clones is not carried over; for the studies checked, unresolved V genes explain less than half of this, and the remainder is unexplained. For this sample the table gives fewer than 45,000 clones, of which 80% to 95% were detected only once. The ten biggest clones cover 22% of the sample.

The TCR originated in a woman aged 40 to 49 with head and neck cancer. The sample consisted of PBMCs. This sequence uses TRBV10-3 and TRBJ1-1, with the D gene not confidently named. The CDR3 in this case is CAISVGRERGGTEAFF. The nucleotides read TGTGCCATCAGTGTGGGGAGGGAAAGAGGTGGCACTGAAGCTTTCTTT.